Sequencing of this TCR beta chain was carried out in a study of blood T cell repertoires in COVID-19. For the study at large: Samples of COVID-19 (acute and convalescent) were obtained from the United States, Italy and Spain. Nucleic acid was either cDNA or gDNA, and it came from T cells, B-cell-depleted T cells, or PBMCs.

The CDR3 is 15 residues long. The germline V gene has CDR1 KGHDR and CDR2 SFDVKD. With V trimmed by 2 bases and J by 7 bases, 9 bases remained unmatched. Measured with immunoSEQ multiplex PCR; TCRdb has only the in-frame clones, and not every one. The table records tens of thousands of clones, around 87% of them present only once. This clonotype was sampled from a human donor with active COVID-19. The donor label of this sample is uncertain. J is TRBJ2-5 and V is TRBV24-1, with TRBD1 matching 7 bases. The sequenced sample was peripheral blood. The CDR3 protein is CATSDSSDRAGTQYF. The CDR3 DNA is TGTGCCACCAGTGATTCGTCAGACAGGGCGGGGACCCAGTACTTC.